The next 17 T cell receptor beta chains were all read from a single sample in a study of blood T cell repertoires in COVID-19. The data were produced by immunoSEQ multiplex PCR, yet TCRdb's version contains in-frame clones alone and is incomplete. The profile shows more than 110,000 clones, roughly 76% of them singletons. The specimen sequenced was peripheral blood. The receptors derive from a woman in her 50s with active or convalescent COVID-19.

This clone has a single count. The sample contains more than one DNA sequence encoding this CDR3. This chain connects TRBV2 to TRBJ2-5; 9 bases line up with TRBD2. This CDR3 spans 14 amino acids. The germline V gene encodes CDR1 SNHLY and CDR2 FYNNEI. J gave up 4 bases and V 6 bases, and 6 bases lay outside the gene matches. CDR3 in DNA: TGTGCCAGCAGACCGGGACTAGCAGGAGAGACCCAGTACTTC. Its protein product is CASRPGLAGETQYF.

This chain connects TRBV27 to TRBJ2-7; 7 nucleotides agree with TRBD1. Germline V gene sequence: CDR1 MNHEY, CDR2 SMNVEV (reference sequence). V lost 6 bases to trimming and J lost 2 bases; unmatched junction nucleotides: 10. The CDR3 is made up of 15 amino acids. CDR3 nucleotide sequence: TGTGCCAGCAGCCCCCTGGGGACAGCCCCCTACGAGCAGTACTTC. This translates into CASSPLGTAPYEQYF.

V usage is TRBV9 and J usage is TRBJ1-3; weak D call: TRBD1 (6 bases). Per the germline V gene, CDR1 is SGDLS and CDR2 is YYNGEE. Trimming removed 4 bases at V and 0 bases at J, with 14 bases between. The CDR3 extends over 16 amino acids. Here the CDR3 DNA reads TGTGCCAGCAGCCCGGGAGGACAGAGCTCTGGAAACACCATATATTTT. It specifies CASSPGGQSSGNTIYF.

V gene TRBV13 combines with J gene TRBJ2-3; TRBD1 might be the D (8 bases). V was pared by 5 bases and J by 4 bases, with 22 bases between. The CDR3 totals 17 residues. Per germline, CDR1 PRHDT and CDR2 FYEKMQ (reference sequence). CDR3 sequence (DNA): TGTGCCAGCAGCCCTAGCCCCGGACAGGGAGGGGCAGATACGCAGTATTTT. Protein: CASSPSPGQGGADTQYF.

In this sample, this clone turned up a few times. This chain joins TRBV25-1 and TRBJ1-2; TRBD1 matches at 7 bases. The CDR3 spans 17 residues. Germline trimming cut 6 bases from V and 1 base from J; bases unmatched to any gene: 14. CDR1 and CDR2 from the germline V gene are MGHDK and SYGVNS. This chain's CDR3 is CASSRNRGEQFNYGYTF. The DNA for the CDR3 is TGTGCCAGCAGCCGCAACAGGGGCGAACAGTTTAACTATGGCTACACCTTC.

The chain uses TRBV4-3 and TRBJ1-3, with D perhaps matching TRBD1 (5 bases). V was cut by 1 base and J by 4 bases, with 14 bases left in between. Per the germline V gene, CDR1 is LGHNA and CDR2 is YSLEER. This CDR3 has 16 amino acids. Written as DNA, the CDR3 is TGCGCCAGCAGCCAAGTAATCGGGGACTCAGGAAACACCATATATTTT. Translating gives CASSQVIGDSGNTIYF.

As DNA, the CDR3 is TGTGCCAGCAGCCCTGGGCTAGCGGTTCCCTACGAGCAGTACTTC. Amino acid sequence: CASSPGLAVPYEQYF. V is TRBV28 and J is TRBJ2-7, with TRBD2 identical over 7 bases. The CDR3 extends over 15 amino acids. With 6 bases clipped from V and 2 bases from J, the junction kept 10 bases outside the gene matches. Germline V gene sequence: CDR1 MDHEN, CDR2 SYDVKM.

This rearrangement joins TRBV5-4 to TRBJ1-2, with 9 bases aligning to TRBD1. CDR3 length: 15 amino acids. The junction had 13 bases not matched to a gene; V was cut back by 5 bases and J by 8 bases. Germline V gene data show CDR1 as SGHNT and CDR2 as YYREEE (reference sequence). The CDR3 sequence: CASRWTGEGEGGYTF. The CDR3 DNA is TGTGCCAGCAGATGGACAGGGGAGGGTGAAGGAGGCTACACCTTC.

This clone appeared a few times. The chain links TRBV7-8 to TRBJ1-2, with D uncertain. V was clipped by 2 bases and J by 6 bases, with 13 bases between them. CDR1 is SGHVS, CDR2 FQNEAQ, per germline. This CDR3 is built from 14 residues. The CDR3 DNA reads TGTGCCAGCAGCTTATCGGGAGGGATTGATGGCTACACCTTC. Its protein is CASSLSGGIDGYTF.

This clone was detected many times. CDR3 DNA: TGCAGCGTCCCCCGACAGGGGGCAAACCTAAATGAGCAGTTCTTC. Protein product: CSVPRQGANLNEQFF. This rearrangement joins TRBV29-1 to TRBJ2-1; 10 nucleotides match TRBD1. CDR3 length: 15 amino acids. V lost 6 bases and J lost 7; bases outside the gene matches: 12. Germline CDR1 is SQVTM and CDR2 is ANQGSEA.

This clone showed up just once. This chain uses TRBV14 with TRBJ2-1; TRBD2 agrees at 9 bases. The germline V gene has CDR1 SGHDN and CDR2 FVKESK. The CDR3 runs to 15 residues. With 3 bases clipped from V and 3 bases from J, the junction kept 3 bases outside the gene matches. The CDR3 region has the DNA TGTGCCAGCAGCCAGGGACTAGCCTTCTACAATGAGCAGTTCTTC. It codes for CASSQGLAFYNEQFF.

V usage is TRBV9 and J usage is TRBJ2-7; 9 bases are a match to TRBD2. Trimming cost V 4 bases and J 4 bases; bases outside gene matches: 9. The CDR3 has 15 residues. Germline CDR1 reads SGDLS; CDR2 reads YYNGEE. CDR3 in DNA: TGTGCCAGCAGCCCAGATAGCGGGAGTGGTTACGAGCAGTACTTC. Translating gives CASSPDSGSGYEQYF.

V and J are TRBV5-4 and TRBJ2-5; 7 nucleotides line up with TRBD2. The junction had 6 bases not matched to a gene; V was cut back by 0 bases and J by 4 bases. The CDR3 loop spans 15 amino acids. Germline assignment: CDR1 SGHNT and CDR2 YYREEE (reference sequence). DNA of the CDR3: TGTGCCAGCAGCTTGGATCCGGGGGGAGGAGAGACCCAGTACTTC. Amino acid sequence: CASSLDPGGGETQYF. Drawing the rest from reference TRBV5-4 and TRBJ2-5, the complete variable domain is ETGVTQSPTHLIKTRGQQVTLRCSSQSGHNTVSWYQQALGQGPQFIFQYYREEENGRGNFPPRFSGLQFPNYSSELNVNALELDDSALYLCASSLDPGGGETQYFGPGTRLLVL.

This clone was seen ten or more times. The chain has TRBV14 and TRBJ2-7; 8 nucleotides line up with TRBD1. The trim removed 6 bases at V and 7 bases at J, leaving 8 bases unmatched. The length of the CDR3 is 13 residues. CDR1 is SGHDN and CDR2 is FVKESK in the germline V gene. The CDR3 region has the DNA TGTGCCAGCAGGCTGCAGGGGGCTCGGGAGCAGTACTTC. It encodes CASRLQGAREQYF.

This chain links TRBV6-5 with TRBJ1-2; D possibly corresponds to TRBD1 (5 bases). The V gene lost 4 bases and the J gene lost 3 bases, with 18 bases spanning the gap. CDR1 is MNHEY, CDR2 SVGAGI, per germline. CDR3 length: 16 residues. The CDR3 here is CASSWGHGRDYYGYTF. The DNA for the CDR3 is TGTGCCAGCAGTTGGGGCCATGGGAGGGATTACTATGGCTACACCTTC.

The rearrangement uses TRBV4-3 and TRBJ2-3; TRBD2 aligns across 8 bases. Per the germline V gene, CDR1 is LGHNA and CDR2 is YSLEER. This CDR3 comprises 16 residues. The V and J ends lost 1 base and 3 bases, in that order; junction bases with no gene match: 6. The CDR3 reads CASSQVAGYPTDTQYF. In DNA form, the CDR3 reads TGCGCCAGCAGCCAAGTAGCGGGGTACCCAACAGATACGCAGTATTTT.

The CDR3 bases are TGTGCCAGCAGTTTAAAGGCCCCAGCAGGGTTCTACGAGCAGTACTTC. Encoded protein: CASSLKAPAGFYEQYF. The chain uses TRBV28 and TRBJ2-7; maybe TRBD1 (5 bases). There are 16 residues in the CDR3. V gave up 2 bases and J gave up 3 bases, with 17 bases separating them. The V gene's germline CDR1 is MDHEN and CDR2 SYDVKM.